Listed here is a single T cell receptor (beta chain). Its cognate antigen is unknown. The record originates from a study of blood T cells in healthy people across ages. Study-wide results and limits: Per-million-T-cell TCR beta diversity fell roughly linearly with age.

Next came a second PCR, run for about 7 to 12 cycles, which used a sample-barcoded 5' primer along with a J-beta primer mix. Template switching added a 12-random-nucleotide identifier to every cDNA molecule. A single record per CDR3 protein comes from TCRdb applying MiXCR to the 5' RACE reads. This table holds roughly 1.7 million distinct CDR3 sequences, about 31% found once. This CDR3 contains 14 residues. V was trimmed by 4 bases and J by 5 bases, leaving 14 bases between them. Germline V gene sequence: CDR1 SGHTA, CDR2 FQGNSA. This TCR was recovered from a woman aged 30 to 39 in good health. This chain joins TRBV7-2 and TRBJ1-1; D possibly corresponds to TRBD1 (5 bases). Sequenced: blood. The CDR3 nucleotides are TGTGCCAGCAGCTACCTGAGCCGGGGGACTGAAGCTTTCTTT. Amino acid sequence: CASSYLSRGTEAFF.